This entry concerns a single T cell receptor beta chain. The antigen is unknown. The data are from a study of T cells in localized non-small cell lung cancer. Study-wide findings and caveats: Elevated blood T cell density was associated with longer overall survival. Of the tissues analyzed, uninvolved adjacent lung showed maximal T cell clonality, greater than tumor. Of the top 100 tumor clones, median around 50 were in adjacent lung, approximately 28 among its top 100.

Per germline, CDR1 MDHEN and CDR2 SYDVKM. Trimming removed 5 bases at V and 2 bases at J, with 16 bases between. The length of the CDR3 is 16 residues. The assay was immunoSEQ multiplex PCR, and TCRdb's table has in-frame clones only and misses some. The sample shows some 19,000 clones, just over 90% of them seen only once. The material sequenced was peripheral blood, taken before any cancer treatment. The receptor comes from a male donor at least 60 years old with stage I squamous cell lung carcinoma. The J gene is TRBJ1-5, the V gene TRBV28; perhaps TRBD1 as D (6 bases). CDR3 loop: CASSLSGEGGNQPQHF. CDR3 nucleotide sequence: TGTGCCAGCAGTCTATCCGGGGAGGGGGGCAATCAGCCCCAGCATTTT.